A selection of T cell receptor beta chains follows, all from one sample in a study of cytomegalovirus exposure and HLA in healthy donors. TCRdb keeps only in-frame clones here, not all; method: immunoSEQ multiplex PCR. Found here are around 250,000 clones, around 80% of them singletons; the top ten hold around 8.6%. The sample was PBMCs. The receptor source for this set is a woman in her sixties in good health and CMV-seropositive. Both conserved end residues are part of each CDR3. Fields, in order: D gene, J gene, clone size, V gene, CDR3 length, CDR3 DNA, CDR3 protein. D genes are given only for firm matches. Part of the rows lack a size; the others show once, few, many or a class for expanded clones.

d_call: TRBD2
j_call: TRBJ2-1
clone_size: once
v_call: TRBV7-3
cdr3_length: 17
cdr3_nt: TGTGCCAGCAGCTTAATGAGCCCCGGACTAGCGTACAATGAGCAGTTCTTC
cdr3_aa: CASSLMSPGLAYNEQFF

d_call: TRBD1
j_call: TRBJ1-6
clone_size: .
v_call: TRBV10-2
cdr3_length: 13
cdr3_nt: TGCGCCAGTCTACGGGACAGGGGTTCACCCCTCCACTTT
cdr3_aa: CASLRDRGSPLHF

d_call: .
j_call: TRBJ2-7
clone_size: .
v_call: TRBV21-1
cdr3_length: 14
cdr3_nt: TGTGCCAGCAGCAAAGGGAGAGTTACCTACGAGCAGTACTTC
cdr3_aa: CASSKGRVTYEQYF

d_call: TRBD2
j_call: TRBJ2-1
clone_size: .
v_call: TRBV7-6
cdr3_length: 16
cdr3_nt: TGTGCCAGCAGCCAATCGTCTAGCGGAGATTACAATGAGCAGTTCTTC
cdr3_aa: CASSQSSSGDYNEQFF

d_call: TRBD2
j_call: TRBJ2-1
clone_size: .
v_call: TRBV5-4
cdr3_length: 15
cdr3_nt: TGTGCCAGCAGCCCCGGACTAGCGGGGCAGGGTGAGCAGTTCTTC
cdr3_aa: CASSPGLAGQGEQFF

d_call: TRBD1
j_call: TRBJ2-3
clone_size: .
v_call: TRBV7-3
cdr3_length: 16
cdr3_nt: TGTGCCAGCAGCTCCCAACCGGGACAGGGGACAGATACGCAGTATTTT
cdr3_aa: CASSSQPGQGTDTQYF

d_call: .
j_call: TRBJ2-2
clone_size: .
v_call: TRBV5-4
cdr3_length: 14
cdr3_nt: TGTGCCAGCAGCACTAGCTCCCACACCGGGGAGCTGTTTTTT
cdr3_aa: CASSTSSHTGELFF

d_call: TRBD2
j_call: TRBJ2-7
clone_size: .
v_call: TRBV5-1
cdr3_length: 16
cdr3_nt: TGCGCCAGCAGCTTGATAGCGGGAGGCCCCGGAGGGGAGCAGTACTTC
cdr3_aa: CASSLIAGGPGGEQYF

d_call: .
j_call: TRBJ1-1
clone_size: .
v_call: TRBV7-9
cdr3_length: 14
cdr3_nt: TGTGCCAGCAGCTCCCTGGGGGGGAACACTGAAGCTTTCTTT
cdr3_aa: CASSSLGGNTEAFF

d_call: .
j_call: TRBJ1-1
clone_size: few
v_call: TRBV6-5
cdr3_length: 15
cdr3_nt: TGTGCCAGCAGTTACTCGATGACGGGGAACACTGAAGCTTTCTTT
cdr3_aa: CASSYSMTGNTEAFF

d_call: TRBD2
j_call: TRBJ2-7
clone_size: .
v_call: TRBV5-4
cdr3_length: 16
cdr3_nt: TGTGCCAGCAGCCCGGGGGGGCTAGCGGCAGTCTACGAGCAGTACTTC
cdr3_aa: CASSPGGLAAVYEQYF

d_call: TRBD1
j_call: TRBJ1-2
clone_size: .
v_call: TRBV10-2
cdr3_length: 15
cdr3_nt: TGCGCCAGCAGTGAGACTAGGACAGGGGGCTCTGGCTACACCTTC
cdr3_aa: CASSETRTGGSGYTF

d_call: .
j_call: TRBJ1-4
clone_size: .
v_call: TRBV29-1
cdr3_length: 10
cdr3_nt: TGCAGCGTTGGAGATGAAAAACTGTTTTTT
cdr3_aa: CSVGDEKLFF

d_call: .
j_call: TRBJ2-5
clone_size: .
v_call: TRBV9
cdr3_length: 13
cdr3_nt: TGTGCCAGCAGCGTAGAAACGAGCGAGACCCAGTACTTC
cdr3_aa: CASSVETSETQYF

d_call: TRBD2
j_call: TRBJ2-2
clone_size: .
v_call: TRBV18
cdr3_length: 14
cdr3_nt: TGTGCCAGCTCACCTGATACTAGCGTTGGGGAGCTGTTTTTT
cdr3_aa: CASSPDTSVGELFF

d_call: TRBD1
j_call: TRBJ2-7
clone_size: once
v_call: TRBV2
cdr3_length: 13
cdr3_nt: TGTGCCAGCAGTCGGGACAGGGAGAATGAGCAGTACTTC
cdr3_aa: CASSRDRENEQYF

d_call: TRBD2
j_call: TRBJ2-3
clone_size: .
v_call: TRBV5-4
cdr3_length: 15
cdr3_nt: TGTGCCAGCAGCTTGGTGAGCGGGATAACAGATACGCAGTATTTT
cdr3_aa: CASSLVSGITDTQYF

d_call: .
j_call: TRBJ2-7
clone_size: .
v_call: TRBV25-1
cdr3_length: 12
cdr3_nt: TGTGCCAGCAGTCGAGGGCCCTACGAGCAGTACTTC
cdr3_aa: CASSRGPYEQYF

d_call: TRBD2
j_call: TRBJ2-3
clone_size: .
v_call: TRBV5-1
cdr3_length: 15
cdr3_nt: TGCGCCAGCAGACCGACTAGCGGGTCCACAGATACGCAGTATTTT
cdr3_aa: CASRPTSGSTDTQYF

d_call: .
j_call: TRBJ1-1
clone_size: .
v_call: TRBV14
cdr3_length: 12
cdr3_nt: TGTGCCAGCAGCCAAACAGGTCCTGGGGCTTTCTTT
cdr3_aa: CASSQTGPGAFF

d_call: .
j_call: TRBJ1-2
clone_size: .
v_call: TRBV2
cdr3_length: 15
cdr3_nt: TGTGCCAGCATCCCATGGGGGGGGAGTGACTATGGCTACACCTTC
cdr3_aa: CASIPWGGSDYGYTF